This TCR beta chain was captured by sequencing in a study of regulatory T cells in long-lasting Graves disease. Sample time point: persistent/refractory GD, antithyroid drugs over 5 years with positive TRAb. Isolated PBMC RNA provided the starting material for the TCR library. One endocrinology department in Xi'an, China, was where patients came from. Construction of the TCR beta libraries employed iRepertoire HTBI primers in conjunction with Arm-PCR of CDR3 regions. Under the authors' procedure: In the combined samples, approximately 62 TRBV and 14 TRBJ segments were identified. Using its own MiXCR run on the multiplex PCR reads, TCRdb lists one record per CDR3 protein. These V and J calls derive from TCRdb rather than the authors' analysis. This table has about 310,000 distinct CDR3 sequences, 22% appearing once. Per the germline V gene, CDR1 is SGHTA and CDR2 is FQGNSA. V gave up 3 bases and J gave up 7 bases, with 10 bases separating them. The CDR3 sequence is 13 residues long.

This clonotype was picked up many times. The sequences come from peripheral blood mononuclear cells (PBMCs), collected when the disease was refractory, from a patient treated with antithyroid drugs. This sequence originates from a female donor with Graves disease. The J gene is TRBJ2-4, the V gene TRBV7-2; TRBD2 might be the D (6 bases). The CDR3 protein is CASSFGGSNIQYF. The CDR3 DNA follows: TGTGCCAGCAGCTTCGGAGGGAGTAACATTCAGTACTTC.